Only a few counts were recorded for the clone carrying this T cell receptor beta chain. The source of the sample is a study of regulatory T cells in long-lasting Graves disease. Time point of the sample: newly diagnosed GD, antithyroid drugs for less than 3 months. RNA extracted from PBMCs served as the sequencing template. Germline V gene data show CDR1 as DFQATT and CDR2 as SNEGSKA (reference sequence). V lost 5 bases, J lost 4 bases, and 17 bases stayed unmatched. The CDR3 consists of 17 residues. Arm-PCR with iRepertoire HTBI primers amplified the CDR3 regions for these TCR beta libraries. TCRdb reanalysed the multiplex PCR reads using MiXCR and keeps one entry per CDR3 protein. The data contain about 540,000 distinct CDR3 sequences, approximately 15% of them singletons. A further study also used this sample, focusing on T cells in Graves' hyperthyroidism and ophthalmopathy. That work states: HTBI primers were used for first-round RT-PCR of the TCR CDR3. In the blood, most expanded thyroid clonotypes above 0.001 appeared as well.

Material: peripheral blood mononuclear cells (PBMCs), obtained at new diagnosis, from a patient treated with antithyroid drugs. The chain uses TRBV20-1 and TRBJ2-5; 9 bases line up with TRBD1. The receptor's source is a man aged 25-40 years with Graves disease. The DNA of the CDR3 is TGCAGTGCTCTCCCGTCGACAGGGGGGAGAGGGGGAGAGACCCAGTACTTC. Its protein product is CSALPSTGGRGGETQYF.